This T cell receptor beta chain was recorded in a study of tumor and adjacent non-tumor tissue in lung cancer. Turning to the study itself: Histology: under 15 adenocarcinoma, 2 squamous cell carcinoma, 1 small cell lung cancer. Overall study results and limits: Patients with more diverse tumor TCRs had worse survival. TCR diversity was significantly greater in tumor than normal lung tissue. Top 100 clones took a larger repertoire share in normal lung.

This CDR3 region has 13 residues. The V gene's germline CDR1 is SGHNT and CDR2 YENEEA. Concerning this clonotype: Its antigen is as yet unknown.

This sample's RNA came from whole unsorted tissue. This non-tumor lung sample came from over 3 cm beyond the tumor edge. TCRbeta libraries were built with three rounds of nested PCR, modified from ARM-PCR. TCRdb reprocessed the multiplex PCR reads with MiXCR, giving one entry per CDR3 protein. Among 90,000 to 110,000 distinct CDR3 sequences listed, roughly three fifths were seen once. Material for sequencing was distant non-tumor lung tissue. The sequence was collected from a man aged 55 to 70 with non-small cell lung cancer. This sequence joins TRBV11-3 and TRBJ2-1; D perhaps matches TRBD1 (6 bases). The DNA for the CDR3 is TGTGTCATCAGCGTACAGGGAAACAATGAGCAGTTCTTC. Encoded protein: CVISVQGNNEQFF.